A selection of T cell receptor beta chains follows, all from one sample in a study of T cells in Graves' hyperthyroidism and ophthalmopathy. TCRdb reanalysed the multiplex PCR reads using MiXCR and keeps one entry per CDR3 protein. This table holds 300,000 to 450,000 distinct CDR3 sequences, more than 12% found once. Sample: blood. These receptors all stem from a woman in her thirties with Graves' hyperthyroidism. The conserved cysteine and the conserved F or W are not part of the CDR3 here. The order of the fields is CDR3 length, clone size, V gene, J gene, CDR3 protein. A clone size is listed for some rows: how often the clone was seen (once, few, many), or a class if it is expanded.

>14|many|TRBV6-5|TRBJ2-7
ASSYSVPQGDNEQY
>8|.|TRBV20-1|TRBJ2-7
SARHYEQY
>9|few|TRBV7-9|TRBJ2-3
ASGGWDTQY
>13|many|TRBV20-1|TRBJ2-1
SARERVGSFNEQF
>13|few|TRBV3-1|TRBJ2-3
ASSQVGWGADTQY
>11|few|TRBV5-1|TRBJ1-4
ASSAAEREKLF
>14|many|TRBV24-1|TRBJ2-2
ATSSRTSGNTGELF
>14|many|TRBV20-1|TRBJ2-7
SARAPLRDSLYEQY
>13|few|TRBV6-1|TRBJ1-4
ASSERRPPSEKLF
>15|many|TRBV6-1|TRBJ2-7
ASSTYPGQGYSYEQY
>12|few|TRBV9|TRBJ1-2
ASSVAGDSYGYT
>15|many|TRBV18|TRBJ2-1
ASSPPEEGGSYNEQF
>13|.|TRBV10-3|TRBJ1-2
AISEVQGSGYGYT
>12|.|TRBV4-2|TRBJ2-7
ASSHSEGWGEQY
>12|.|TRBV5-1|TRBJ2-1
ASRIFGISGEQF
>12|few|TRBV5-8|TRBJ2-5
ASSIQLAEETQY
>16|.|TRBV28|TRBJ2-1
ATYRGLAGGQGGDEQF